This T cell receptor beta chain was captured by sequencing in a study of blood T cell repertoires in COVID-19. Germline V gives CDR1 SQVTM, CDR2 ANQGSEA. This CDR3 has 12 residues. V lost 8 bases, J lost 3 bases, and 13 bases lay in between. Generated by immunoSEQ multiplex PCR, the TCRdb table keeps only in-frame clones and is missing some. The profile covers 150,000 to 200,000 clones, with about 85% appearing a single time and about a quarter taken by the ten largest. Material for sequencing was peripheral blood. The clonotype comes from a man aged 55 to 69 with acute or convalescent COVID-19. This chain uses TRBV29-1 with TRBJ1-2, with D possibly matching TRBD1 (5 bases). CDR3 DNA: TGCAGCTCGACAGTGTTGGACTATGGCTACACCTTC. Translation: CSSTVLDYGYTF.